This paragraph covers one T cell receptor beta chain sequence. The CDR3 has 13 residues. Trimming took off 1 base at V and 7 bases at J, with 8 bases between the two ends. Authors' methods: Amplification of reference gene primers provided the estimated nucleated cell counts. Assay used: immunoSEQ multiplex PCR; TCRdb lists only in-frame clones, some missing. V and J calls and clone size follow that table, whereas D and trimming were derived from the DNA. The sample lists tens of thousands of clones; about 84% were seen once. The data belong to a study of blood T cell repertoires in COVID-19. Study in general: PBMCs, B-cell-depleted T cells, or T cells were the source of the cDNA or gDNA that made up the material.

The sequencing input was peripheral blood. The chain recombines TRBV12-3 or TRBV12-4 with TRBJ1-5, with D uncertain. This clonotype originated in a man between 65 and 79 years old with COVID-19, enrolled during active disease. CDR3 region: CASSLDREQPQHF. Written as DNA, the CDR3 is TGTGCCAGCAGTTTAGACAGAGAACAGCCCCAGCATTTT.